This T cell receptor beta chain was observed in a study of tumor-infiltrating lymphocytes in primary liver carcinoma. To note about this clonotype: The antigen remains undetermined. Given a much more abundant clone one base away, this may be a read error.

Notes on the study in general: Among the pair types, tumor region pairs showed more overlap than tumor-adjacent and tumor-blood pairs. Bulk, unsorted sampling meant CD4+ and CD8+ repertoires went uncompared. Tumors had a top-250-clone fraction that was significantly higher than blood (p = 0.039).

For blood RNA, unsorted whole blood served as the source, and germline DNA was extracted too. TCR beta cDNA came from about 450 ng total RNA, primed with a constant-region primer. Slightly modified ARM-PCR, run as three nested multiplex PCR rounds, produced the TCR beta libraries. The first two PCR rounds, around 10 cycles each, used TRBV1-TRBV30 forward primers and a C-beta reverse primer. TCRdb fed the multiplex PCR reads into MiXCR, producing one record per CDR3 protein. Found here are some 320,000 distinct CDR3 sequences, 60% to 80% of them singletons; the top ten hold roughly 9%. The CDR3 sequence is 16 residues long.

The material sequenced was peripheral blood. The J gene is TRBJ2-5, the V gene TRBV12-3 or TRBV12-4; the match to TRBD2 covers 12 bases. This receptor was taken from a middle-aged man with primary liver carcinoma and hepatitis B virus infection. The CDR3 region is CASSPGLAGVQETRYF. CDR3 bases: TGTGCCAGCAGTCCGGGACTAGCGGGCGTCCAAGAGACCCGGTACTTC.